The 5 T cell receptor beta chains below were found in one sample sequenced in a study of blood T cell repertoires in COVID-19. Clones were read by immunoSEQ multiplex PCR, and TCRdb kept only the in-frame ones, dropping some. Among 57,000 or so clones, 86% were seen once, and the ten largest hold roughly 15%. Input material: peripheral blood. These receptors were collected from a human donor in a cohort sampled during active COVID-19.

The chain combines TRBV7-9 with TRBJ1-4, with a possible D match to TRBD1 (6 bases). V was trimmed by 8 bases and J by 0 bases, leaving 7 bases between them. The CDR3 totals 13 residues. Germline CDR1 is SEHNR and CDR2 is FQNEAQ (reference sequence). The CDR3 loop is CASPGATNEKLFF. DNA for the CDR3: TGTGCCAGCCCAGGGGCAACTAATGAAAAACTGTTTTTT.

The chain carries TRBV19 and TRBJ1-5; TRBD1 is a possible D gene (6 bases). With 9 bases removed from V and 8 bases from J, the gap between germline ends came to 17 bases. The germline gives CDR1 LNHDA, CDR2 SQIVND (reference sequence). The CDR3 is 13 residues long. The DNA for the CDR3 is TGTGCCAGCACCAGACAGGTAGGGAAGCCCCAGCATTTT. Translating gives CASTRQVGKPQHF.

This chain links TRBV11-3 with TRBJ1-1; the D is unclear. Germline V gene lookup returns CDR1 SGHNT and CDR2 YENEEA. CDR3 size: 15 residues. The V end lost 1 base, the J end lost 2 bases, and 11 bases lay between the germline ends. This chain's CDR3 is CASSLVSVRNTEAFF. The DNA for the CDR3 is TGTGCCAGCAGCTTAGTCTCGGTCCGAAACACTGAAGCTTTCTTT.

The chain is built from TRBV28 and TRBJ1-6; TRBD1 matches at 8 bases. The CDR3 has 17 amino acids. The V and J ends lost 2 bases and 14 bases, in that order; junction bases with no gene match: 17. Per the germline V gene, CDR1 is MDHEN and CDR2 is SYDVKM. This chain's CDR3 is CASSLQKAGTGQFTLHF. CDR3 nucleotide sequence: TGTGCCAGCAGTTTACAGAAGGCCGGGACAGGCCAATTCACCCTCCACTTT. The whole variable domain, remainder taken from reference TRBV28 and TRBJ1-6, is DVKVTQSSRYLVKRTGEKVFLECVQDMDHENMFWYRQDPGLGLRLIYFSYDVKMKEKGDIPEGYSVSREKKERFSLILESASTNQTSMYLCASSLQKAGTGQFTLHFGNGTRLTVT.

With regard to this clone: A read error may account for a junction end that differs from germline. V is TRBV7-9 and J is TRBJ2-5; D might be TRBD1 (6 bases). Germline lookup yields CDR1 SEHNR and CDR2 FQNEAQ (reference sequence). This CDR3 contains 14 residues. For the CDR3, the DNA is TGTGCCAGCAGCAAACAGGGTTTGACCCATAAGTTAGACTTC. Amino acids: CASSKQGLTHKLDF.